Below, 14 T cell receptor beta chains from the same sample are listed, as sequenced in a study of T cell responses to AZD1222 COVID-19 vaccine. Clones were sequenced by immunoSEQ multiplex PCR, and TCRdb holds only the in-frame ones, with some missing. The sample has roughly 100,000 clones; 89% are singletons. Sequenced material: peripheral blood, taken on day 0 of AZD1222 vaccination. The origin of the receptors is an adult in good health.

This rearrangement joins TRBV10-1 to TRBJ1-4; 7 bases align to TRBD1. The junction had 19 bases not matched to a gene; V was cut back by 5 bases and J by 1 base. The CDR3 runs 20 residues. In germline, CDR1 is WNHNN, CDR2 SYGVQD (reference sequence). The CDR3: CASSSLGGDRSSETNEKLFF. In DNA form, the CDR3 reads TGCGCCAGCAGTTCCCTGGGGGGGGACAGATCTAGTGAAACTAATGAAAAACTGTTTTTT.

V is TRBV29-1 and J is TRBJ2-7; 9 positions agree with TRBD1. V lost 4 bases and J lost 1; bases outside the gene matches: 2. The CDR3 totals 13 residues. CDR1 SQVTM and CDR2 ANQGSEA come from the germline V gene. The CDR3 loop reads CSVGTGESYEQYF. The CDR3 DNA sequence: TGCAGCGTTGGGACAGGGGAATCCTACGAGCAGTACTTC.

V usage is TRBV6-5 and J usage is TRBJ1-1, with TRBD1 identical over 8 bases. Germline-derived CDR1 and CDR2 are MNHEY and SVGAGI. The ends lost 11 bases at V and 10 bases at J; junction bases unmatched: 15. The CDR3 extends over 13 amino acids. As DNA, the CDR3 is TGTGCCGCAACAGACAGGGGCGGCGCGGGAGCTTTCTTT. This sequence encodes CAATDRGGAGAFF.

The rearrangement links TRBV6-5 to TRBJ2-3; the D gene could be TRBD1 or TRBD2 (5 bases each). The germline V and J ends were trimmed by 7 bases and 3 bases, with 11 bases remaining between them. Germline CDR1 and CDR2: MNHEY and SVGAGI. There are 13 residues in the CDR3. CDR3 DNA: TGTGCCAGCAACGAGTGGGGGACAGATACGCAGTATTTT. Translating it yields CASNEWGTDTQYF.

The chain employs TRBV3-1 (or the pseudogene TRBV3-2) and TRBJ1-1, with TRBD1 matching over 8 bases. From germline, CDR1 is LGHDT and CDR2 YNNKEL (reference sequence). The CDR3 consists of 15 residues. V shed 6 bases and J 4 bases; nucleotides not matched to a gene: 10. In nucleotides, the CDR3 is TGTGCCAGCAGGAAGACAGGGGAGGATACCACTGAAGCTTTCTTT. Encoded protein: CASRKTGEDTTEAFF.

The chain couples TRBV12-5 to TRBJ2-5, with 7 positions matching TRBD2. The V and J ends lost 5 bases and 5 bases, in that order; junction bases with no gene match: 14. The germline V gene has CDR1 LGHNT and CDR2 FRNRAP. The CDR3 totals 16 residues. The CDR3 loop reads CASGPPFEVGGETQYF. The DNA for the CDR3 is TGTGCTAGTGGTCCGCCCTTTGAAGTGGGGGGGGAGACCCAGTACTTC.

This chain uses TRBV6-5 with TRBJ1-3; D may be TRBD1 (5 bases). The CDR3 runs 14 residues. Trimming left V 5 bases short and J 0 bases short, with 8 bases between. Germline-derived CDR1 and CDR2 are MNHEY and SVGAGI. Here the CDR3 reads CASSTDSSGNTIYF. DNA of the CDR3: TGTGCCAGCAGTACCGACAGCTCTGGAAACACCATATATTTT.

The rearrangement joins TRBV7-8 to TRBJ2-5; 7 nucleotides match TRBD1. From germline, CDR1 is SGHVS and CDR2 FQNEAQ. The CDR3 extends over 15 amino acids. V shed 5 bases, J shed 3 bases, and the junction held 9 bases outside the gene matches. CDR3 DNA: TGTGCCAGCAGCCTTAGGCCGGGACAGAAAGAGACCCAGTACTTC. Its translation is CASSLRPGQKETQYF. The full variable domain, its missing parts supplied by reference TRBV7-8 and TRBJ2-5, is GAGVSQSPRYKVAKRGQDVALRCDPISGHVSLFWYQQALGQGPEFLTYFQNEAQLDKSGLPSDRFFAERPEGSVSTLKIQRTQQEDSAVYLCASSLRPGQKETQYFGPGTRLLVL.

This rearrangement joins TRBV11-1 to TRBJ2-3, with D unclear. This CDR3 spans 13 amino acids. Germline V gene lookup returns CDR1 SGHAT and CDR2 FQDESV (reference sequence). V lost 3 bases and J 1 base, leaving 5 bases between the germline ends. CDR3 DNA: TGTGCCAGCAGCTTTCTTGGCACAGATACGCAGTATTTT. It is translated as CASSFLGTDTQYF.

Here the CDR3 reads CASTWTENTEAFF. Here the CDR3 DNA reads TGTGCCAGCACATGGACAGAGAACACTGAAGCTTTCTTT. This rearrangement joins TRBV2 to TRBJ1-1; perhaps TRBD1 as D (6 bases). Germline values: CDR1 SNHLY, CDR2 FYNNEI. The germline V and J ends were trimmed by 7 bases and 1 base, with 10 bases remaining between them. The CDR3 loop spans 13 amino acids.

CDR3 nucleotides: TGTGCCAGTACCGACGATACAGGCCTCTATGGCTACACCTTC. Protein product: CASTDDTGLYGYTF. This chain links TRBV19 with TRBJ1-2; a weak D match, TRBD1 (5 bases). The V and J ends lost 7 bases and 4 bases respectively, with 16 bases between them. Germline CDR1 is LNHDA and CDR2 is SQIVND (reference sequence). CDR3 size: 14 residues. Looking up the rest from reference TRBV19 and TRBJ1-2 gives the full variable domain: DGGITQSPKYLFRKEGQNVTLSCEQNLNHDAMYWYRQDPGQGLRLIYYSQIVNDFQKGDIAEGYSVSREKKESFPLTVTSAQKNPTAFYLCASTDDTGLYGYTFGSGTRLTVV.

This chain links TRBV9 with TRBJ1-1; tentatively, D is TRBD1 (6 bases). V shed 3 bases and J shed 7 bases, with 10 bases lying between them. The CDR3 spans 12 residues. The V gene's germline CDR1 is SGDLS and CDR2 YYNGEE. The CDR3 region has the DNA TGTGCCAGCAGCGGGGGGCCGGGTGAAGCTTTCTTT. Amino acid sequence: CASSGGPGEAFF.

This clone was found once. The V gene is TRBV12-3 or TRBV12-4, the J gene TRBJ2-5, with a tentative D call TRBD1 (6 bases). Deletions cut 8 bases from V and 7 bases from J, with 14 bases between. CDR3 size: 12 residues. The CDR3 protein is CASGSTGGTQYF. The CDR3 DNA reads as TGTGCCAGCGGATCGACAGGCGGGACCCAGTACTTC.

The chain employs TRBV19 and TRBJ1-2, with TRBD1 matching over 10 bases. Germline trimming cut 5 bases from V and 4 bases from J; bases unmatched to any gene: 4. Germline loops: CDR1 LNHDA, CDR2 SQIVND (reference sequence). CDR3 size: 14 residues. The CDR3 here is CASSSTGGPYGYTF. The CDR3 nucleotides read TGTGCCAGTAGTTCGACAGGGGGCCCCTATGGCTACACCTTC.